Sequencing of this T cell receptor beta chain was carried out in a study of cytomegalovirus exposure and HLA in healthy donors. CDR1 and CDR2 (germline): MNHNS, SASEGT. J gave up 3 bases and V 8 bases, and 9 bases lay outside the gene matches. This CDR3 is 15 amino acids long. The primer mix had 60 Vbeta and 13 Jbeta primers. Using immunoSEQ multiplex PCR, the repertoire was profiled, and TCRdb retains in-frame clones only, with some absent. The table lists about 98,000 clones, 70% of them singletons. V and J are TRBV6-1 and TRBJ2-1; 8 positions match TRBD2. The TCR originated in a man aged 45-65 years in good health and CMV-seronegative. Sequencing was performed on PBMCs. In DNA, the CDR3 is TGTGCCAGCCGATCTCGGGAGGGAGTCTACAATGAGCAGTTCTTC. This codes for CASRSREGVYNEQFF.